The subject of this entry is one T cell receptor (beta chain). Its antigen remains unknown. The CDR3 has 16 amino acids. Germline V lookup: CDR1 MNHEY, CDR2 SMNVEV (reference sequence). The ends were cut back, 7 bases at V and 1 base at J, with 17 bases in the middle. The data derive from a study of T cells in Graves' hyperthyroidism and ophthalmopathy. Points from the study as a whole: Blood also held most thyroid clonotypes expanded beyond 0.001.

There were TCR beta CDR3 regions amplified from RNA transcripts. The HTBI primer set served for first-round RT-PCR of the TCR CDR3. TCRdb re-called the multiplex PCR reads through MiXCR, storing one row per CDR3 protein. The sample includes 600,000 to 900,000 distinct CDR3 sequences, 15% to 20% seen only once; the top ten take around 8.1%. The study enrolled patients aged 18 to 65 with newly diagnosed hyperthyroidism of under 2 months' duration. Uncontrolled infection, other autoimmune disease, pregnancy and lactation each barred patients from inclusion. The chain combines TRBV27 with TRBJ2-4, with unresolved D. The sample comprised blood. The clonotype was recovered from a man between 18 and 29 years old with Graves' hyperthyroidism. The CDR3 nucleotides read TGTGCCAGCACTAACGGGTCGATGGTTGCCAAAAACATTCAGTACTTC. Its protein product is CASTNGSMVAKNIQYF.